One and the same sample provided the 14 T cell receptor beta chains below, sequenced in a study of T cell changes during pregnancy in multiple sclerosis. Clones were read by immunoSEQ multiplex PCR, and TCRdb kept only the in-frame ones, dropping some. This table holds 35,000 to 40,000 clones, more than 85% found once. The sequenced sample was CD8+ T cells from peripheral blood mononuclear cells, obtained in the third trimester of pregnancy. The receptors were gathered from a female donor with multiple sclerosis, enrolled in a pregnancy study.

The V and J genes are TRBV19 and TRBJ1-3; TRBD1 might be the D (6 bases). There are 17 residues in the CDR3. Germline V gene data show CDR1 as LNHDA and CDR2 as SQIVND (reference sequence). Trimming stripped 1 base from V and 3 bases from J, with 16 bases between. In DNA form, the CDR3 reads TGTGCCAGTAGTATAGGGGACACCAGGAACGTTGGAAACACCATATATTTT. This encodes CASSIGDTRNVGNTIYF.

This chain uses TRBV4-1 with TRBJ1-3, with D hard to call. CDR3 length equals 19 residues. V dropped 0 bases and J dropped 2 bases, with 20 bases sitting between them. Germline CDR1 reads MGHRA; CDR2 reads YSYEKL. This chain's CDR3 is CASSQDSAPSLYPGNTIYF. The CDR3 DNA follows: TGCGCCAGCAGCCAAGATAGTGCACCGTCCCTCTACCCTGGAAACACCATATATTTT.

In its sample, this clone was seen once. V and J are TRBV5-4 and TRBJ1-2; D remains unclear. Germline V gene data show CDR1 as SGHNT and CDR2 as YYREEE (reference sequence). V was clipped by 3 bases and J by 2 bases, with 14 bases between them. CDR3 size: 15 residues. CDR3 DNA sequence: TGTGCCAGCAGCTCTTGGCTGGGCAGCAACTATGGCTACACCTTC. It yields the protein CASSSWLGSNYGYTF.

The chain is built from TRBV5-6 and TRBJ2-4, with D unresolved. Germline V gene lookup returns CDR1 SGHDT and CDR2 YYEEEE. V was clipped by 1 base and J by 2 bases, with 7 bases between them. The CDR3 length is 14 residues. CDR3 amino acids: CASSLRVSKNIQYF. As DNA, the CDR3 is TGTGCCAGCAGCTTGCGGGTGTCCAAAAACATTCAGTACTTC.

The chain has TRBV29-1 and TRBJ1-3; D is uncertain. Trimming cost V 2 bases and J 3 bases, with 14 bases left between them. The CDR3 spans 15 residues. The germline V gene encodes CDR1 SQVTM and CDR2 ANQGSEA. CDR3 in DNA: TGCAGCGTTGAAAGACTCTCGGGAGGTGGAAACACCATATATTTT. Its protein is CSVERLSGGGNTIYF.

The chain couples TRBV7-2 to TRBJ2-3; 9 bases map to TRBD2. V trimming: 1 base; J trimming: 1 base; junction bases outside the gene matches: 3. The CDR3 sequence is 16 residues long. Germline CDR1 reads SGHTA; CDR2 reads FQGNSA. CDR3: CASSLGLAAGTDTQYF. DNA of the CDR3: TGTGCCAGCAGCTTAGGACTAGCGGCGGGCACAGATACGCAGTATTTT.

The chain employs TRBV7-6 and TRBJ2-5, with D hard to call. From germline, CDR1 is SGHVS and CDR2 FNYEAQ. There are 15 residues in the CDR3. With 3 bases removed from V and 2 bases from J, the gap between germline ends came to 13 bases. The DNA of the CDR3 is TGTGCCAGCAGCTTTGTTATAGACTCGCAAGAGACCCAGTACTTC. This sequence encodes CASSFVIDSQETQYF.

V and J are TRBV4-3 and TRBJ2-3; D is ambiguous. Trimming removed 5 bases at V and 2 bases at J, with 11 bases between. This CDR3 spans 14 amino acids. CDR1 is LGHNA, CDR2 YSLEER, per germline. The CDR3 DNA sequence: TGCGCCAGCAGCGGTGATCAGTTCACAGATACGCAGTATTTT. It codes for CASSGDQFTDTQYF.

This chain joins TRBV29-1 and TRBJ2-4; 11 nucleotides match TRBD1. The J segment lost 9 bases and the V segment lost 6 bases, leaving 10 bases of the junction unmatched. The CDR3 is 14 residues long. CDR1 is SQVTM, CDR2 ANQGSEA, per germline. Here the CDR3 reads CSVPGQGDWGIQYF. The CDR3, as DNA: TGCAGCGTACCGGGACAGGGGGACTGGGGCATTCAGTACTTC.

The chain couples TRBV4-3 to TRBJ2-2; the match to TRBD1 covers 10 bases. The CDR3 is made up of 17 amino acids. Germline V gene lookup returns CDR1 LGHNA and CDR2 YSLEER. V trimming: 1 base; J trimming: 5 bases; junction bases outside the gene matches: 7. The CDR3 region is CASSQGRRTGGTGELFF. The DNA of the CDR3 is TGCGCCAGCAGCCAAGGAAGAAGGACAGGGGGGACCGGGGAGCTGTTTTTT.

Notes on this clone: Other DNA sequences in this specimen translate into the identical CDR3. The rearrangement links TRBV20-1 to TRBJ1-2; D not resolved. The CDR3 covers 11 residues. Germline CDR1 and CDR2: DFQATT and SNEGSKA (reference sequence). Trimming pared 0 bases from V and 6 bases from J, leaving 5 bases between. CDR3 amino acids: CSARDLDGYTF. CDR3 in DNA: TGCAGTGCTAGAGATCTTGATGGCTACACCTTC.

The CDR3 coding sequence is TGTGCGGGGGGGACAGGCCCCACAGATACGCAGTATTTT. Encoded protein: CAGGTGPTDTQYF. The chain carries TRBV7-2 and TRBJ2-3; possible D gene TRBD1, 8 bases. The CDR3 consists of 13 residues. CDR1 SGHTA and CDR2 FQGNSA come from the germline V gene.

The CDR3 bases are TGTGCTAGTGGTCCTGGACAGGGGAGCGTCTATGAGCAGTTCTTC. Protein product: CASGPGQGSVYEQFF. This chain uses TRBV12-5 with TRBJ2-1, with 9 bases aligning to TRBD1. CDR1 LGHNT and CDR2 FRNRAP come from the germline V gene. This CDR3 region has 15 residues. The V segment lost 5 bases and the J segment 8 bases; nucleotides outside the gene matches: 10.

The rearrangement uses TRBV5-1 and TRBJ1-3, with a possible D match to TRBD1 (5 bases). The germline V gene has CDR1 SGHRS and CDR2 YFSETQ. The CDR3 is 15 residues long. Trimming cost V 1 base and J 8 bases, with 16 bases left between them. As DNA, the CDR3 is TGCGCCAGCAGCTTGAAAGACAGATCGACGGACACCATATATTTT. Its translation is CASSLKDRSTDTIYF.